This T cell receptor (beta chain) was retrieved from a study of shared clonotypes between healthy human individuals. Regarding the study as a whole: The diversity represented, both genetic and in exposure history, was limited by few donors.

On this clone itself: Its matching antigen is unknown.

The authors ran the assay at deep level. The replicate PCRs on unsorted PBMC were given around 0.3 ug DNA, which is tens of thousands of T cell genomes. Only in-frame clones appear in the TCRdb table, and some are missing; sequencing was by immunoSEQ multiplex PCR. This sample has about 470,000 clones, with about 85% found just once. Germline V gene data show CDR1 as MDHEN and CDR2 as SYDVKM. V was cut by 4 bases and J by 8 bases, with 6 bases left in between. The CDR3 has 10 amino acids. Sequencing was performed on PBMCs. The genes are TRBV28 and TRBJ2-7; D unresolved. The sequence derives from a woman aged 40 to 50 in good health. Some clones in this sample may be carry-over from other donors' samples. The CDR3 DNA follows: TGTGCCAGCAGTTCCCTTCAGCAGTACTTC. As protein: CASSSLQQYF. The complete variable domain, with remaining parts taken from reference TRBV28 and TRBJ2-7, reads DVKVTQSSRYLVKRTGEKVFLECVQDMDHENMFWYRQDPGLGLRLIYFSYDVKMKEKGDIPEGYSVSREKKERFSLILESASTNQTSMYLCASSSLQQYFGPGTRLTVT.